This T cell receptor beta chain was sequenced during a study of control samples from healthy donors and cancer patients. V shed 1 base and J shed 1 base, with 10 bases lying between them. Germline V gives CDR1 LNHDA, CDR2 SQIVND (reference sequence). The CDR3 is 15 residues long. The repertoire was sequenced with immunoSEQ multiplex PCR; TCRdb's copy has only in-frame clones and lacks some. The sample lists under 85,000 clones; approximately 89% were seen once. This clonotype originated in a man in his fifties or sixties with colorectal cancer. V and J are TRBV19 and TRBJ1-1; D gene uncertain. Material for sequencing was PBMCs. CDR3 protein: CASSIVPGANTEAFF. In nucleotides, the CDR3 is TGTGCCAGTAGTATAGTGCCGGGAGCGAACACTGAAGCTTTCTTT.